The 11 T cell receptor beta chains reported below all come from one sample, sequenced in a study of vaccination effects on CD4 cells after COVID-19 (dated by TCRdb to between 2021 and 2023). After around eleven days of culture, CD4+ T cells were isolated with the EasySep CD4+ T cell isolation kit. PCR-confirmed SARS-CoV-2 infection had occurred in convalescent patients between March and December 2020, before the Alpha, Beta and Delta variants emerged in the United States. Participants received two doses of either the BNT162b2 or the mRNA-1273 mRNA SARS-CoV-2 vaccine. The protocol used for the library was the immunoSEQ multiplex PCR assay. TCRdb carries this immuneACCESS record with in-frame sequences only. Its versions omit some clonotypes, under half of them owing to an unresolved V gene in the studies checked, with the rest unexplained. The sample table contains around 50,000 clones; only one count was recorded for about 70% of them. The ten largest clones capture 5% to 5.5% of the sample.

No antigen has been assigned to these receptors. The sample was CD4+ T cells from PBMCs cultured without peptide, taken after COVID-19 vaccination. The receptors shown here come from a human donor who had a prior SARS-CoV-2 infection.

The chain uses TRBV19 and TRBJ2-3, with TRBD2 identical over 12 bases. Trimming at V came to 1 base and at J to 2 bases, leaving 4 bases not matched to a gene. Germline CDR1 is LNHDA and CDR2 is SQIVND (reference sequence). The CDR3 loop spans 17 amino acids. CDR3 sequence: CASSIVGLAGPTDTQYF. The CDR3 bases are TGTGCCAGTAGTATAGTAGGACTAGCGGGGCCCACAGATACGCAGTATTTT.

This CDR3 is CASSTGTSGGKDETQYF. The CDR3, as DNA: TGTGCCAGCAGCACCGGGACTAGCGGGGGGAAGGACGAGACCCAGTACTTC. This chain links TRBV5-4 with TRBJ2-5; 15 nucleotides match TRBD2. The germline V gene encodes CDR1 SGHNT and CDR2 YYREEE (reference sequence). The CDR3 is 17 amino acids. V trimming: 4 bases; J trimming: 5 bases; junction bases outside the gene matches: 9.

This chain links TRBV10-3 with TRBJ1-5; TRBD1 agrees at 9 bases. The CDR3 has 15 residues. Per the germline V gene, CDR1 is ENHRY and CDR2 is SYGVKD. V gave up 2 bases and J gave up 7 bases; unmatched junction bases: 6. The CDR3 DNA is TGTGCCATCAGTGAGGGAACAGGGGGCGACCAGCCCCAGCATTTT. Protein: CAISEGTGGDQPQHF.

This clone was recorded at least ten times. The chain carries TRBV12-3 or TRBV12-4 and TRBJ2-3; TRBD1 is a possible D gene (5 bases). This CDR3 has 12 residues. V was pared by 6 bases and J by 2 bases, with 6 bases between. The CDR3 reads CASRDNTDTQYF. In nucleotides, the CDR3 is TGTGCCAGCAGGGACAACACAGATACGCAGTATTTT.

This clone was observed a few times. J is TRBJ1-3 and V is TRBV27, with 10 bases lining up with TRBD1. This CDR3 contains 16 residues. The ends lost 5 bases at V and 3 bases at J; junction bases unmatched: 7. CDR1 is MNHEY and CDR2 is SMNVEV in the germline V gene (reference sequence). CDR3 protein: CASSTRQGASGNTIYF. The CDR3 nucleotides read TGTGCCAGCAGTACCCGACAGGGGGCGAGTGGAAACACCATATATTTT.

The CDR3 protein is CASRPDPNQETQYF. CDR3 DNA: TGTGCCAGCAGACCAGACCCAAACCAAGAGACCCAGTACTTC. V is TRBV7-2 and J is TRBJ2-5; D gene uncertain. The CDR3 is 14 amino acids. Trimming shortened V by 6 bases and J by 0 bases, and 11 bases separated the two germline ends. Germline V gene data show CDR1 as SGHTA and CDR2 as FQGNSA.

The V call is TRBV7-9, the J call TRBJ1-2, with D tentatively TRBD1 (6 bases). V gave up 1 base and J gave up 6 bases, with 15 bases separating them. Looked up from germline, CDR1 is SEHNR and CDR2 is FQNEAQ (reference sequence). This CDR3 is 15 amino acids long. In DNA, the CDR3 is TGTGCCAGCAGCTTAGGAAGGGACATTTTTGATGGCTACACCTTC. Amino acids: CASSLGRDIFDGYTF.

The CDR3 bases are TGTGCCAGCAGCCTATACGTAGCGGGGGCAACCGGGGAGCTGTTTTTT. Amino acids: CASSLYVAGATGELFF. V and J are TRBV7-9 and TRBJ2-2, with 9 bases matching TRBD2. CDR3 size: 16 residues. Germline V gene lookup returns CDR1 SEHNR and CDR2 FQNEAQ (reference sequence). Germline trimming cut 5 bases from V and 5 bases from J; bases unmatched to any gene: 9.

This clone was detected only a few times. In DNA, the CDR3 is TGTGCCAGCAGTGATTCAGGGCGGACTGAAGCTTTCTTT. This translates into CASSDSGRTEAFF. This chain connects TRBV2 to TRBJ1-1, with D possibly being TRBD1 (5 bases). This CDR3 is 13 amino acids long. Germline assignment: CDR1 SNHLY and CDR2 FYNNEI. Trimming shortened V by 3 bases and J by 5 bases, and 10 bases separated the two germline ends.

The CDR3 sequence: CASSFDSLSETQYF. Written as DNA, the CDR3 is TGTGCCAGCAGCTTCGACAGCTTAAGCGAGACCCAGTACTTC. The chain employs TRBV5-6 and TRBJ2-5; the D gene is possibly TRBD1 (5 bases). In germline, CDR1 is SGHDT, CDR2 YYEEEE. This CDR3 is built from 14 residues. Trimming left V 2 bases short and J 5 bases short, with 13 bases between.

This clone was seen more than once but under ten times. The gene calls are TRBV7-9 and TRBJ1-2; weak D call: TRBD1 (5 bases). Trimming removed 3 bases from V and 8 bases from J, with 10 bases in between. CDR3 length equals 12 residues. The germline V gene has CDR1 SEHNR and CDR2 FQNEAQ (reference sequence). CDR3 in amino acids: CASSLGPGGYTF. CDR3 in DNA: TGTGCCAGCAGCTTGGGACCGGGAGGCTACACCTTC.